Sequencing of this T cell receptor (beta chain) was carried out in a study of blood T cell repertoires in COVID-19. CDR1 is SGDLS, CDR2 YYNGEE, per germline. Trimming cost V 0 bases and J 8 bases, with 14 bases left between them. The CDR3 has 14 residues. In the source study's methods: Cell counts per sample came from amplifying reference gene primers. Generated by immunoSEQ multiplex PCR, the TCRdb table keeps only in-frame clones and is missing some. V and J calls and clone size follow that table, whereas D and trimming were derived from the DNA. Of 310,000 or so clones listed, around 88% are singletons. This clone was recorded at least ten times.

This sequence joins TRBV9 and TRBJ1-1; D may be TRBD1 (6 bases). Sequencing was performed on peripheral blood. This receptor was identified in a woman aged 45 to 65 with acute or convalescent COVID-19. In DNA, the CDR3 is TGTGCCAGCAGCGTAGACGGGACATTGGGAGAAGCTTTCTTT. This gives the protein CASSVDGTLGEAFF. The full variable domain, rest sourced from reference TRBV9 and TRBJ1-1, is DSGVTQTPKHLITATGQRVTLRCSPRSGDLSVYWYQQSLDQGLQFLIQYYNGEERAKGNILERFSAQQFPDLHSELNLSSLELGDSALYFCASSVDGTLGEAFFGQGTRLTVV.